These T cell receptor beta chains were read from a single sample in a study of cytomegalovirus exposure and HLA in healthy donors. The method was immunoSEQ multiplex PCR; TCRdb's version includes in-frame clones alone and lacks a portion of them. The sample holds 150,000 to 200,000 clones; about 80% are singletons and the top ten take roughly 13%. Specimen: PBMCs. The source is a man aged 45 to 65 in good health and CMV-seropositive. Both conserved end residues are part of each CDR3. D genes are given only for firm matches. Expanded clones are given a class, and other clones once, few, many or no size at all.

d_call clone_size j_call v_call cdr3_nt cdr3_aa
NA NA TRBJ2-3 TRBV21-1 TGTGCCAGCAAGGGGAGGGAGGGGCCAGATACGCAGTATTTT CASKGREGPDTQYF
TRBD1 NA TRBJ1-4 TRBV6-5 TGTGCCAGCAGTTCATCAGGGGGCGTTTATGAAAAACTGTTTTTT CASSSSGGVYEKLFF
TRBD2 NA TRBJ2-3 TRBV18 TGTGCCAGCTCACCACCCTGGGAGGGCTCCCCTACGCAGTATTTT CASSPPWEGSPTQYF
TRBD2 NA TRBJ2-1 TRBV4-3 TGCGCCAGCAGCCAAGATGGACTAGACAATGAGCAGTTCTTC CASSQDGLDNEQFF
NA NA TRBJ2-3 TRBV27 TGTGCCAGCAGGCCCGAACACCTCACAGATACGCAGTATTTT CASRPEHLTDTQYF
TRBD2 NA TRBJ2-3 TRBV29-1 TGCAGCGTTAGCGGGGAATACACAGATACGCAGTATTTT CSVSGEYTDTQYF
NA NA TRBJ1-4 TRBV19 TGTGCCAGTCATAGGGCCCGGCGGGTTGTAGGAGCTAATGAAAAACTGTTTTTT CASHRARRVVGANEKLFF
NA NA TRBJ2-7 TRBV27 TGTGCCAGCAGTTTAACAATACAATACGAGCAGTACTTC CASSLTIQYEQYF
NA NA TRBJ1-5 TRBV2 TGTGCCAGCAGTGAAAGCTGGGGCCAAAATCAGCCCCAGCATTTT CASSESWGQNQPQHF
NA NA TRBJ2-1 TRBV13 TGTGCCAGCAGCTTACCCACAGGAACCGGGAATGAGCAGTTCTTC CASSLPTGTGNEQFF
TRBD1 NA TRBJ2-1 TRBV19 TGTGCCAGTAGCCCCGGGACAGGACTTTCAGATGAGCAGTTCTTC CASSPGTGLSDEQFF
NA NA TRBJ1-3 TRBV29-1 TGCAGCGTTAATCAGAACTCTGGAAACACCATATATTTT CSVNQNSGNTIYF
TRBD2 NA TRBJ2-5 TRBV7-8 TGTGCCAGCAGCCTTCTAGCGGGGGGCACCCAGTACTTC CASSLLAGGTQYF
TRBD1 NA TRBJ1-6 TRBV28 TGTGCGGCAGGGGGCTGGGGACAGGCGAATAATTCACCCCTCCACTTT CAAGGWGQANNSPLHF
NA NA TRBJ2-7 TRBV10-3 TGTGCCATCAGTGAGACGCGGAGCGCCTACGAGCAGTACTTC CAISETRSAYEQYF
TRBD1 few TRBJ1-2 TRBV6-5 TGTGCCAGCAGGAAGACAGGGAGCTATGGCTACACCTTC CASRKTGSYGYTF
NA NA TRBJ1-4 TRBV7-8 TGTGCCAGCAGCTCCCTATATGAAGCAACTAATGAAAAACTGTTTTTT CASSSLYEATNEKLFF
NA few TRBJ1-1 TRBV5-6 TGTGCCAGCAGCTTAGGACAGAGGGGAACTGAAGCTTTCTTT CASSLGQRGTEAFF
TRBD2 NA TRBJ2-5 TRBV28 TGTGCCAGCAAAGGACTAGCGGGGGGCGGGGAGACCCAGTACTTC CASKGLAGGGETQYF
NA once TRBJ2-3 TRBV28 TGTGCCAGCAGTTCCCTTTGGAGCCCAGATACGCAGTATTTT CASSSLWSPDTQYF
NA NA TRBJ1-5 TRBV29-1 TGCAGCGTTTCTGACAGTAATAGCAATCAGCCCCAGCATTTT CSVSDSNSNQPQHF
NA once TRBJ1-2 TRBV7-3 TGTGCCAGCAGCCCCCAAGGAGGTCTTAACTATGGCTACACCTTC CASSPQGGLNYGYTF
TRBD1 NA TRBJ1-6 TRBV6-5 TGTGCCAGCACCGACAGGGGGCGCGAGTCACCCCTCCACTTT CASTDRGRESPLHF
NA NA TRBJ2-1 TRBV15 TGTGCCACCAGCACAGGGTCCTACAATGAGCAGTTCTTC CATSTGSYNEQFF
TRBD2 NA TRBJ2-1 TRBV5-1 TGCGCCAGCAGCATGGGACTAGCGGGGGGGAGGTACAATGAGCAGTTCTTC CASSMGLAGGRYNEQFF
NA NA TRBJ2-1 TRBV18 TGTGCCAGCTCACTCGCCATCGGCTCGAAGAGGAACAATGAGCAGTTCTTC CASSLAIGSKRNNEQFF
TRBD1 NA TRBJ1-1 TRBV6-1 TGTGCCAGCAAACCAGGGGGCGCGAGGACTGAAGCTTTCTTT CASKPGGARTEAFF
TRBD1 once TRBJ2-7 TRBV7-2 TGTGCCAGCAGCACGTCCGGGACAGGAATCTACGAGCAGTACTTC CASSTSGTGIYEQYF
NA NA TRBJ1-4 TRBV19 TGTGCCAGTAGTATCGGGAATGAAAAACTGTTTTTT CASSIGNEKLFF
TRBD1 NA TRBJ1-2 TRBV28 TGTGCCAGCAGTGGGACAGACATAAACTATGGCTACACCTTC CASSGTDINYGYTF
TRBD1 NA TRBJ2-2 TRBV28 TGTGCCAGCAGGCCTCAGGGGGCGGCGGACACCGGGGAGCTGTTTTTT CASRPQGAADTGELFF
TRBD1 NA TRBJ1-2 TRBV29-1 TGCAGCGTTGAAGAGCAGGGGGCATTTTACGGCTACACCTTC CSVEEQGAFYGYTF
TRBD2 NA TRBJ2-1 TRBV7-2 TGTGCCAGCAGCTCATCCCCCGGGGGGGTCTACAATGAGCAGTTCTTC CASSSSPGGVYNEQFF
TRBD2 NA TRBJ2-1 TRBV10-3 TGTGCCATCAGCACCGGACTAGCGGGGGACAATGAGCAGTTCTTC CAISTGLAGDNEQFF
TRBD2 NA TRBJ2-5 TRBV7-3 TGTGCCAGCAGCACCGGGACTAGCGGGGGGGCCGTAGAGACCCAGTACTTC CASSTGTSGGAVETQYF
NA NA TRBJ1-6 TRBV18 TGTGCCAGCTCACTCGGGACATTAGATAATTCACCCCTCCACTTT CASSLGTLDNSPLHF
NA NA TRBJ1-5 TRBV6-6 TGTGCCAGCAGTTACCCCGATGGATCAAACTTCAGGGCCCAGCATTTT CASSYPDGSNFRAQHF
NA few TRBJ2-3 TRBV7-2 TGTGCCAGTGATATACGGACACGGAGCACAGATACGCAGTATTTT CASDIRTRSTDTQYF
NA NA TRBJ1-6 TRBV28 TGTGCCAGCAGTGGGACATATCAGGGCTCACCCCTCCACTTT CASSGTYQGSPLHF
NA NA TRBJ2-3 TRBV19 TGTGCCAGTAGTATCGTCACAGATATCACAGATACGCAGTATTTT CASSIVTDITDTQYF
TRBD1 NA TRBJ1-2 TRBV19 TGTGCCAGTAGTATACTGGACAGGGGAAATGGCTACACCTTC CASSILDRGNGYTF
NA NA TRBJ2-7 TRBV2 TGTGCCAGCACGAAACCACAGGGCCTGGGTGGGCAGTACTTC CASTKPQGLGGQYF
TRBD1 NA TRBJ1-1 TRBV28 TGTGCCAGCAGTTTAGGGACAGGGAACACTGAAGCTTTCTTT CASSLGTGNTEAFF
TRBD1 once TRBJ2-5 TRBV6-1 TGTGCCAGTTTTACTCGCCGGACAGGGGGGGAGACCCAGTACTTC CASFTRRTGGETQYF
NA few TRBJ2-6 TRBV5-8 TGTGCCAGCCGGCTCAGGGCCTCTGGGGCCAACGTCCTGACTTTC CASRLRASGANVLTF
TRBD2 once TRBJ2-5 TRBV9 TGTGCCAGCAGCGTAGCGGGAGGAATTATCCAAGAGACCCAGTACTTC CASSVAGGIIQETQYF
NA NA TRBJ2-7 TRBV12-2 TGTGCAAGTCGCTCTCGTGAGGAGGGAGCCGAGCAGTACTTC CASRSREEGAEQYF
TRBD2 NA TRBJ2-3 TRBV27 TGTGCCAGCAGTTTATGGATCCCTAGCGGGGAGAGCACAGATACGCAGTATTTT CASSLWIPSGESTDTQYF
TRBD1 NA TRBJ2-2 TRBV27 TGTGCCAGCAGTTTATCCCGGACAGGGGGCAAAGACGGGGAGCTGTTTTTT CASSLSRTGGKDGELFF
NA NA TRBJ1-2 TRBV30 TGTGCCTGGAGTGCGGGGGGTTTGGGCTACACCTTC CAWSAGGLGYTF